One and the same sample provided the 9 T cell receptor beta chains below, sequenced in a study of tumor-infiltrating lymphocytes in primary liver carcinoma. From roughly 0.45 ug total RNA, TCR beta cDNA was generated with a primer in the constant region. Three nested multiplex PCR rounds of slightly modified ARM-PCR generated TCR beta libraries. TRBV1-TRBV30 forward primers and a C-beta reverse primer were used in the first two PCR rounds, which each ran for approximately 11 cycles. TCRdb reprocessed the multiplex PCR reads with MiXCR, giving one entry per CDR3 protein. The top ten hold 17% of the sample, which has 310,000 or so distinct CDR3 sequences, 50% to 60% seen once. The authors took blood RNA from unsorted whole blood and also extracted germline DNA. Sample: peripheral blood. These receptors were taken from a woman in her twenties or thirties with primary liver carcinoma and hepatitis B virus infection.

This clonotype turned up a few times. The V gene is TRBV14, the J gene TRBJ1-5; D not certain. This CDR3 has 13 amino acids. With 1 base removed from V and 5 bases from J, the gap between germline ends came to 6 bases. CDR1 and CDR2 (germline): SGHDN, FVKESK. The CDR3 nucleotides are TGTGCCAGCAGCCAAGGGATGGATCAGCCCCAGCATTTT. Translation: CASSQGMDQPQHF.

This clonotype was seen a few times. The rearrangement joins TRBV5-5 to TRBJ1-5, with D unclear. Trimming cost V 1 base and J 1 base, with 9 bases left between them. Germline V gives CDR1 SGHKS, CDR2 YYEKEE (reference sequence). CDR3 length: 15 residues. The CDR3: CASSLNWWSNQPQHF. CDR3 nucleotides: TGTGCCAGCAGCTTGAATTGGTGGAGCAATCAGCCCCAGCATTTT.

J is TRBJ2-3 and V is TRBV6-1; D might be TRBD2 (6 bases). The CDR3 runs to 15 residues. CDR1 MNHNS and CDR2 SASEGT come from the germline V gene. The V end lost 7 bases, the J end lost 4 bases, and 18 bases lay between the germline ends. As DNA, the CDR3 is TGTGCCAGCAATGATAGCGGAAAACTGGCAGATACGCAGTATTTT. Translated: CASNDSGKLADTQYF.

On this clonotype itself: This may be a read error, as it is one base from a much larger clone. The V and J genes are TRBV12-3 or TRBV12-4 and TRBJ2-3, with D maybe TRBD2 (6 bases). CDR3 length: 15 amino acids. CDR3 amino acids: CASSLFGGLSDMQYF. Here the CDR3 DNA reads TGTGCCAGCAGTTTGTTCGGGGGTCTAAGTGATATGCAGTATTTT.

Regarding this clonotype: A much larger clone sits a single nucleotide away, making a read error possible. The chain recombines TRBV29-1 with TRBJ2-3; 8 bases align to TRBD2. CDR3 size: 14 residues. Germline loops: CDR1 SQVTM, CDR2 ANQGSEA. The CDR3 region has the DNA TGCAGCGTTGCCCCGGGAGGGCTTACAGGTACGCAGTATTTT. Translation gives CSVAPGGLTGTQYF.

The sample holds many counts of this clonotype. This chain joins TRBV6-5 and TRBJ1-1, with 8 bases matching TRBD1. Germline CDR1 MNHEY, CDR2 SVGAGI. V trimming: 0 bases; J trimming: 1 base; junction bases outside the gene matches: 1. This CDR3 region has 15 residues. The CDR3 sequence is CASSYSGTGNTEAFF. CDR3 sequence (DNA): TGTGCCAGCAGTTACTCAGGGACAGGGAACACTGAAGCTTTCTTT.

Notes on this clonotype: Compared with germline, one end of the junction differs, possibly owing to a read error. This chain connects TRBV12-5 to TRBJ2-1; TRBD2 matches 8 bases. The CDR3 is made up of 16 amino acids. CDR1 and CDR2 from the germline V gene are LGHNT and FRNRAP. This CDR3 reads CASGLVLLAGSCEQFF. The CDR3 DNA is TGTGCTAGTGGTTTGGTACTTCTAGCGGGTTCTTGTGAGCAATTCTTC.

This clonotype was seen a few times. The V and J genes are TRBV12-3 or TRBV12-4 and TRBJ1-3; D may be TRBD1 (5 bases). This CDR3 has 16 amino acids. V lost 10 bases, J lost 1 base, and 20 bases lay in between. The CDR3 region has the DNA TGTGCCACCAGCCCCGCAGAGGGGCATTCTGGAAACACCATATATTTT. It is translated as CATSPAEGHSGNTIYF.

As to this clonotype: This could be a read error, since a much larger clone is one nucleotide away. The chain carries TRBV29-1 and TRBJ2-3; 8 nucleotides line up with TRBD2. The CDR3 totals 15 residues. J was trimmed by 4 bases and V by 8 bases; bases with no gene match: 14. Germline V CDR1 and CDR2: SQVTM, ANQGSEA. For the CDR3, the DNA is TGCAGCCTTACCCCGGGACTAGTGGTTTCAGATACGCAGTATTTT. Translation gives CSLTPGLVVSDTQYF.